A single sample is the source of the 27 T cell receptor beta chains below, sequenced in a study of early T cells in non-severe SARS-CoV-2 infection. In TCRdb, the 5' RACE reads were re-called with MiXCR into one record per CDR3 protein. The sample contains 85,000 to 100,000 distinct CDR3 sequences, approximately 9.9% of which appear only once. The sequencing sample was made of whole blood. The source is an adult who was a healthcare worker with PCR-confirmed SARS-CoV-2 infection or an uninfected control (not recorded which).

CDR3 sequence: CASRKVGGYTEAFF. CDR3 bases: TGTGCCAGCAGAAAAGTGGGAGGGTACACTGAAGCTTTCTTT. The chain recombines TRBV6-5 with TRBJ1-1; D is undetermined. Germline CDR1 is MNHEY and CDR2 is SVGAGI. V was trimmed by 6 bases and J by 3 bases, leaving 14 bases between them. CDR3 size: 14 residues.

The chain couples TRBV20-1 to TRBJ2-4; 7 bases match TRBD2. Unmatched junction bases numbered 12, after V lost 5 bases and J lost 5 bases. The CDR3 totals 15 residues. Germline CDR1 reads DFQATT; CDR2 reads SNEGSKA (reference sequence). This CDR3 is CSAPHSSSGQNIQYF. The CDR3 DNA reads as TGCAGTGCTCCACACTCCTCTAGCGGTCAAAACATTCAGTACTTC.

This clonotype was found a few times. V is TRBV27 and J is TRBJ1-5; 7 nucleotides match TRBD1. The CDR3 contains 14 residues. In germline, CDR1 is MNHEY, CDR2 SMNVEV (reference sequence). V dropped 2 bases and J dropped 3; count of bases not matched to a gene: 1. The DNA for the CDR3 is TGTGCCAGCAGTTTAACAGGGGACAATCAGCCCCAGCATTTT. It is translated as CASSLTGDNQPQHF.

On this clonotype: At one of its ends the junction is not consistent with the germline gene, which may arise from a read error. The DNA for the CDR3 is TGTGCCAGCAGACCCATGGGACGGTATTTTCAAGAGACCCAGTACTTT. Its translation is CASRPMGRYFQETQYF. The V call is TRBV5-6, the J call TRBJ2-5, with D possibly being TRBD1 or TRBD2 (5 bases each). This CDR3 is 16 amino acids long. Germline V CDR1 and CDR2: SGHDT, YYEEEE.

This clonotype came up many times. This sequence joins TRBV20-1 and TRBJ2-2, with D maybe TRBD1 (5 bases). This CDR3 spans 14 amino acids. CDR1 and CDR2 (germline): DFQATT, SNEGSKA (reference sequence). V shed 0 bases and J shed 6 bases, with 11 bases lying between them. This CDR3 reads CSARDLGVSGELFF. For the CDR3, the DNA is TGCAGTGCTAGAGATCTAGGGGTCTCCGGGGAGCTGTTTTTT.

The rearrangement uses TRBV3-1 and TRBJ2-3, with D unclear. Germline V gene lookup returns CDR1 LGHDT and CDR2 YNNKEL (reference sequence). Deletions cut 0 bases from V and 3 bases from J, with 4 bases between. CDR3 length: 13 amino acids. CDR3 in amino acids: CASSQDFTDTQYF. CDR3 bases: TGTGCCAGCAGCCAAGATTTTACAGATACGCAGTATTTT.

This clonotype was counted a few times. The V gene is TRBV20-1, the J gene TRBJ1-6, with D possibly being TRBD1 (6 bases). Germline CDR1 is DFQATT and CDR2 is SNEGSKA (reference sequence). The CDR3 consists of 16 residues. Trimming pared 0 bases from V and 5 bases from J, leaving 14 bases between. As DNA, the CDR3 is TGCAGTGCTAGAGATCTCGTGAAGGGGGATAATTCACCCCTCCACTTT. This sequence encodes CSARDLVKGDNSPLHF.

The genes are TRBV20-1 and TRBJ2-1, with a possible D match to TRBD2 (5 bases). The CDR3 extends over 12 amino acids. V was pared by 7 bases and J by 7 bases, with 14 bases between. Germline V gene lookup returns CDR1 DFQATT and CDR2 SNEGSKA (reference sequence). DNA of the CDR3: TGCAGTGGTTCGGCGGGTCAAAATGAGCAGTTCTTC. It codes for CSGSAGQNEQFF.

The chain uses TRBV6-2 or TRBV6-3 and TRBJ2-1; D tentatively reads TRBD1 or TRBD2 (5 bases each). V lost 3 bases and J 13 bases, leaving 10 bases between the germline ends. CDR3 length equals 11 residues. CDR1 is MNHEY and CDR2 is SVGEGT in the germline V gene. The CDR3 DNA is TGTGCCAGCAGTTATTGGGACCTACAGTTCTTC. Amino acids: CASSYWDLQFF.

This clonotype was picked up many times. The V and J genes are TRBV4-1 and TRBJ1-3, with 9 bases identical to TRBD1. The germline V gene encodes CDR1 MGHRA and CDR2 YSYEKL. V dropped 1 base and J dropped 7; count of bases not matched to a gene: 2. The CDR3 consists of 14 residues. CDR3 region: CASSQVGQGNTIYF. The CDR3 nucleotides read TGCGCCAGCAGCCAAGTTGGACAGGGGAACACCATATATTTT.

This clonotype was found many times. The V gene is TRBV6-4, the J gene TRBJ1-1; D is ambiguous. The CDR3 has 14 amino acids. Germline CDR1 and CDR2: MRHNA and SNTAGT. V shed 3 bases and J shed 9 bases, with 17 bases lying between them. The CDR3 sequence: CASSESGLVEKAFF. DNA for the CDR3: TGTGCCAGCAGTGAATCGGGTTTGGTGGAAAAAGCTTTCTTT.

This clonotype has more than one count but fewer than ten. The rearrangement links TRBV3-1 to TRBJ1-2; D remains ambiguous. Germline values: CDR1 LGHDT, CDR2 YNNKEL (reference sequence). Deletions cut 0 bases from V and 4 bases from J, with 3 bases between. This CDR3 region has 12 residues. The chain's CDR3 is CASSQDAYGYTF. The CDR3 DNA reads as TGTGCCAGCAGCCAAGACGCCTATGGCTACACCTTC.

Ten or more counts support this clonotype. This chain connects TRBV7-3 to TRBJ1-2; 8 nucleotides align to TRBD1. Germline loops: CDR1 SGHTA, CDR2 FQGTGA. The J segment lost 6 bases and the V segment lost 6 bases, leaving 9 bases of the junction unmatched. CDR3 size: 14 residues. The chain's CDR3 is CASRRTGQGHGYTF. The CDR3 DNA sequence: TGTGCCAGCAGGCGGACTGGACAGGGCCATGGCTACACCTTC.

At least ten counts were recorded for this clonotype. This rearrangement joins TRBV27 to TRBJ1-2; perhaps TRBD1 as D (5 bases). Deletions cut 7 bases from V and 10 bases from J, with 25 bases between. Germline V gene sequence: CDR1 MNHEY, CDR2 SMNVEV (reference sequence). The CDR3 extends over 15 amino acids. CDR3 coding DNA: TGTGCCAGCACCGCACATACGGGGCAGGGCGGATTCTACACCTTC. Translated: CASTAHTGQGGFYTF.

This clonotype was counted at least ten times. V is TRBV7-8 and J is TRBJ2-2, with 8 bases that match TRBD2. With V trimmed by 5 bases and J by 3 bases, 5 bases remained unmatched. Germline V gives CDR1 SGHVS, CDR2 FQNEAQ. This CDR3 contains 15 residues. The CDR3 sequence: CASSRWTSHTGELFF. Written as DNA, the CDR3 is TGTGCCAGCAGCCGATGGACTAGCCACACCGGGGAGCTGTTTTTT. Using reference TRBV7-8 and TRBJ2-2 for the parts outside the CDR3, the full variable domain is GAGVSQSPRYKVAKRGQDVALRCDPISGHVSLFWYQQALGQGPEFLTYFQNEAQLDKSGLPSDRFFAERPEGSVSTLKIQRTQQEDSAVYLCASSRWTSHTGELFFGEGSRLTVL.

Many counts were recorded for this clonotype. The V call is TRBV7-2, the J call TRBJ2-7; D possibly corresponds to TRBD2 (5 bases). From germline, CDR1 is SGHTA and CDR2 FQGNSA. The CDR3 covers 15 residues. V was pared by 5 bases and J by 0 bases, with 14 bases between. CDR3 in amino acids: CASSPPGVRSYEQYF. Here the CDR3 DNA reads TGTGCCAGCAGCCCTCCCGGGGTTCGCTCCTACGAGCAGTACTTC.

This clonotype was seen many times. This sequence joins TRBV3-1 and TRBJ2-1; D not certain. V dropped 0 bases and J dropped 10 bases, with 7 bases sitting between them. The CDR3 contains 12 residues. In germline, CDR1 is LGHDT, CDR2 YNNKEL (reference sequence). The CDR3 reads CASSQERWEQFF. The CDR3 DNA is TGTGCCAGCAGCCAAGAACGATGGGAGCAGTTCTTC.

V and J are TRBV14 and TRBJ1-1, with D possibly TRBD1 on 5 matching bases. CDR3 length equals 14 residues. The V and J ends lost 0 bases and 4 bases respectively, with 9 bases between them. Per the germline V gene, CDR1 is SGHDN and CDR2 is FVKESK. The CDR3 DNA sequence: TGTGCCAGCAGCCAAGAGGGCAGGGTCACTGAAGCTTTCTTT. Translated: CASSQEGRVTEAFF.

The V call is TRBV20-1, the J call TRBJ1-2, with unresolved D. Trimming left V 3 bases short and J 2 bases short, with 10 bases between. Germline V gives CDR1 DFQATT, CDR2 SNEGSKA (reference sequence). This CDR3 comprises 13 residues. In DNA, the CDR3 is TGCAGTGCTAGTCCGGCCACCAACTATGGCTACACCTTC. Its translation is CSASPATNYGYTF.

This clonotype came up many times. V usage is TRBV19 and J usage is TRBJ2-2; a weak D match, TRBD2 (6 bases). Trimming cost V 6 bases and J 6 bases, with 8 bases left between them. The germline gives CDR1 LNHDA, CDR2 SQIVND (reference sequence). The CDR3 consists of 12 residues. The CDR3 loop reads CASRGGSGELFF. The DNA of the CDR3 is TGTGCCAGTAGAGGAGGGTCCGGGGAGCTGTTTTTT.

The V and J genes are TRBV7-3 and TRBJ2-5; no clear D. CDR1 is SGHTA, CDR2 FQGTGA, per germline. The CDR3 spans 13 residues. The V gene lost 2 bases and the J gene lost 5 bases, with 9 bases spanning the gap. CDR3 coding DNA: TGTGCCAGCAGCTTAGTCCCCGATGAGACCCAGTACTTC. Translated: CASSLVPDETQYF.

The table lists this clonotype with a few counts. The CDR3 region has the DNA TGCGCCAGCAGCCAAGAAGGGCTAGCGGGAGGGAATGAGCAGTTCTTC. The encoded protein is CASSQEGLAGGNEQFF. The chain combines TRBV4-1 with TRBJ2-1, with 12 nucleotides matching TRBD2. The ends lost 0 bases at V and 7 bases at J; junction bases unmatched: 4. Per germline, CDR1 MGHRA and CDR2 YSYEKL. The CDR3 runs 16 residues.

The table lists this clonotype with a few counts. The V and J genes are TRBV29-1 and TRBJ2-7; 9 positions match TRBD2. This CDR3 comprises 14 residues. Per the germline V gene, CDR1 is SQVTM and CDR2 is ANQGSEA. The V gene end was trimmed by 4 bases and the J gene end by 2 bases; junction bases not matched to a gene: 6. The CDR3 loop reads CSVVPGLATYEQYF. The CDR3 nucleotides are TGCAGCGTTGTTCCGGGACTAGCAACCTACGAGCAGTACTTC.

This clonotype was counted between two and nine times. CDR3: CASSPRGRQSSYEQYF. The CDR3, as DNA: TGTGCCAGCAGCCCTCGAGGGAGGCAGAGTAGCTACGAGCAGTACTTC. This rearrangement joins TRBV2 to TRBJ2-7; weak D call: TRBD2 (6 bases). In germline, CDR1 is SNHLY, CDR2 FYNNEI. The germline V and J ends were trimmed by 6 bases and 3 bases, with 21 bases remaining between them. The CDR3 totals 16 residues.

At least ten counts were recorded for this clonotype. V and J are TRBV6-6 and TRBJ1-5; 7 positions match TRBD1. With 5 bases clipped from V and 6 bases from J, the junction kept 13 bases outside the gene matches. CDR3 length: 16 amino acids. Looked up from germline, CDR1 is MNHNY and CDR2 is SVGAGI (reference sequence). The CDR3 spells CASSPQARGHGQPQHF. In DNA, the CDR3 is TGTGCCAGCAGTCCCCAAGCGAGGGGGCACGGTCAGCCCCAGCATTTT.

There are a few counts of this clonotype. This rearrangement joins TRBV29-1 to TRBJ2-7; D call uncertain. Germline CDR1 SQVTM, CDR2 ANQGSEA. Trimming left V 4 bases short and J 2 bases short, with 6 bases between. This CDR3 has 11 residues. The CDR3 coding sequence is TGCAGCGTTGGGCGAGCCTACGAGCAGTACTTC. It specifies CSVGRAYEQYF.

The rearrangement joins TRBV25-1 to TRBJ2-7; D gene unclear. This CDR3 region has 13 residues. V was clipped by 4 bases and J by 4 bases, with 11 bases between them. In germline, CDR1 is MGHDK, CDR2 SYGVNS. CDR3: CASSATPLYEQYF. CDR3 nucleotide sequence: TGTGCCAGCAGTGCCACCCCCCTATACGAGCAGTACTTC.